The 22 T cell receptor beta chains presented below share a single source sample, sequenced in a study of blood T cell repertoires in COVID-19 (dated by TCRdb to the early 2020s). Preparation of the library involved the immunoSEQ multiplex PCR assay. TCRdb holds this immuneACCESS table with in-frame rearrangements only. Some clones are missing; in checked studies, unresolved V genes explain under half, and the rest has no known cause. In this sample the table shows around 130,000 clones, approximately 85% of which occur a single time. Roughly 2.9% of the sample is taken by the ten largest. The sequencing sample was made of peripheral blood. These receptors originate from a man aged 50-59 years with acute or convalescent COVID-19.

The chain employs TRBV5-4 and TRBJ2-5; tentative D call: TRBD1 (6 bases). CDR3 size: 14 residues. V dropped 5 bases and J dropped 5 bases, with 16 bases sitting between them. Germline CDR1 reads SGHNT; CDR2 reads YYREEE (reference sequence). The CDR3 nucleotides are TGTGCCAGCAGGATAGCAGGGGCGCGGGAGACCCAGTACTTC. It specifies CASRIAGARETQYF.

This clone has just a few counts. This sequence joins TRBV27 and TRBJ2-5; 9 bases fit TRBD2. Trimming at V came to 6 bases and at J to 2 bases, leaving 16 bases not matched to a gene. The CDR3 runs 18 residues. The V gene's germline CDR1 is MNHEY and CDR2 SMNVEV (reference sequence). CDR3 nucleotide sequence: TGTGCCAGCAGCCGAAGTGACCCCGGGACTAGCATTCAAGAGACCCAGTACTTC. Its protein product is CASSRSDPGTSIQETQYF.

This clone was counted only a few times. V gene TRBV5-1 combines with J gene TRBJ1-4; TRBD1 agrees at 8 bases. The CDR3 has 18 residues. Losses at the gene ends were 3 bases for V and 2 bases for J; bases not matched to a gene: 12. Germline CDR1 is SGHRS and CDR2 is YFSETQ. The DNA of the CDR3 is TGCGCCAGCAGCTACACAGGGGGGATCCGAAAGACTAATGAAAAACTGTTTTTT. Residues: CASSYTGGIRKTNEKLFF.

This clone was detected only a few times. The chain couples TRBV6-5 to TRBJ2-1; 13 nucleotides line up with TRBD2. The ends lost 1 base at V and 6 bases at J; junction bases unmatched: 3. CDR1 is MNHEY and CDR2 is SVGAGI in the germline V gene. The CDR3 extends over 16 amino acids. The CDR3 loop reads CASSYLGLAGVNEQFF. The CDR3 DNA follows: TGTGCCAGCAGTTACTTAGGACTAGCGGGGGTCAATGAGCAGTTCTTC.

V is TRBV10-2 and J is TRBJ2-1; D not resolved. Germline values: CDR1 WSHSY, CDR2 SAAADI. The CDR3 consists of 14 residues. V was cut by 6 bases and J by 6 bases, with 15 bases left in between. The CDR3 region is CASRPQLSANEQFF. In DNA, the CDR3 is TGCGCCAGCAGACCGCAACTGAGCGCCAATGAGCAGTTCTTC.

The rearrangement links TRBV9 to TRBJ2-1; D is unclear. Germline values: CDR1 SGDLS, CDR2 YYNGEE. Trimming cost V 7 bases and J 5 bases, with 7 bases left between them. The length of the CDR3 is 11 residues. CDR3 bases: TGTGCCAGCGGCAATAACAATGAGCAGTTCTTC. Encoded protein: CASGNNNEQFF.

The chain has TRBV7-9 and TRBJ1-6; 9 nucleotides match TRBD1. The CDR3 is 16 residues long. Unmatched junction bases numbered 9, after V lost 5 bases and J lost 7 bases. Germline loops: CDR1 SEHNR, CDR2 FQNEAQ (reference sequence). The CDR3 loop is CASSPPTGGLNSPLHF. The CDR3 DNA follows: TGTGCCAGCAGCCCTCCCACAGGGGGCCTAAATTCACCCCTCCACTTT. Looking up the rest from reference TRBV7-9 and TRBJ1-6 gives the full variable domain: DTGVSQNPRHKITKRGQNVTFRCDPISEHNRLYWYRQTLGQGPEFLTYFQNEAQLEKSRLLSDRFSAERPKGSFSTLEIQRTEQGDSAMYLCASSPPTGGLNSPLHFGNGTRLTVT.

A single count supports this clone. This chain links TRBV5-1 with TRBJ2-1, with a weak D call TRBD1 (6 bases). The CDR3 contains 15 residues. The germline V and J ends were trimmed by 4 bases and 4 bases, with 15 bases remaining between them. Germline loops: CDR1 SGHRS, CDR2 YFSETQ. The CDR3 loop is CASSLGAELYNEQFF. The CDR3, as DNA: TGCGCCAGCAGCCTGGGGGCAGAACTTTACAATGAGCAGTTCTTC.

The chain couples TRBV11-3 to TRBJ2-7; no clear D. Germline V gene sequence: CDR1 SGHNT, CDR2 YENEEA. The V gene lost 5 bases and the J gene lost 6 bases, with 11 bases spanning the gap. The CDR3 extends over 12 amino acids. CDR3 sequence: CASSTEMGEQYF. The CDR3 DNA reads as TGTGCCAGCAGCACGGAGATGGGCGAGCAGTACTTC.

The CDR3 sequence is CASSGAAAYEQYF. DNA of the CDR3: TGCGCCAGCAGTGGGGCAGCCGCCTACGAGCAGTACTTC. The chain joins TRBV5-1 to TRBJ2-7, with D tentatively TRBD1 (5 bases). CDR1 and CDR2 from the germline V gene are SGHRS and YFSETQ. The CDR3 is made up of 13 amino acids. The germline V and J ends were trimmed by 5 bases and 2 bases, with 11 bases remaining between them. The whole variable domain, remainder taken from reference TRBV5-1 and TRBJ2-7, is KAGVTQTPRYLIKTRGQQVTLSCSPISGHRSVSWYQQTPGQGLQFLFEYFSETQRNKGNFPGRFSGRQFSNSRSEMNVSTLELGDSALYLCASSGAAAYEQYFGPGTRLTVT.

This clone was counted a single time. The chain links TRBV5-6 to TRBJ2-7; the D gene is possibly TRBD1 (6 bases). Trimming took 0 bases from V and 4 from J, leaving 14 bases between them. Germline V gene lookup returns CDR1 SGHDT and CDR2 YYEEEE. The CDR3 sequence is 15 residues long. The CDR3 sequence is CASSLGGLPPYEQYF. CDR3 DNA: TGTGCCAGCAGCTTGGGGGGGCTCCCCCCATACGAGCAGTACTTC.

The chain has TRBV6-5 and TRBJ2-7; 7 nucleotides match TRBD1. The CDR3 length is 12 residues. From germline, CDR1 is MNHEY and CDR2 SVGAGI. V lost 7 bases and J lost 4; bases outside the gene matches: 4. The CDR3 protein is CASTGGQYEQYF. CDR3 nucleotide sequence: TGTGCCAGCACAGGGGGTCAGTACGAGCAGTACTTC.

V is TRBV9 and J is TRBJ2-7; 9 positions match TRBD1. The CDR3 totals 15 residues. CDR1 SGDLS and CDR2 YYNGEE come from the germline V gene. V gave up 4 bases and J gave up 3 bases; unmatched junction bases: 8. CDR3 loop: CASSLGQGPYYEQYF. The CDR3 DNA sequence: TGTGCCAGCAGCCTGGGACAGGGCCCCTACTACGAGCAGTACTTC.

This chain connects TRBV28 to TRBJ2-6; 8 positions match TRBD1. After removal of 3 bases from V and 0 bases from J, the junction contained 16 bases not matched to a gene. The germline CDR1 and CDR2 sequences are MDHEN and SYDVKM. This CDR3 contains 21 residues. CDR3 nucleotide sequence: TGTGCCAGCAGTTTGGGATACTTCAGGGGGCCGATGTTCTCTGGGGCCAACGTCCTGACTTTC. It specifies CASSLGYFRGPMFSGANVLTF.

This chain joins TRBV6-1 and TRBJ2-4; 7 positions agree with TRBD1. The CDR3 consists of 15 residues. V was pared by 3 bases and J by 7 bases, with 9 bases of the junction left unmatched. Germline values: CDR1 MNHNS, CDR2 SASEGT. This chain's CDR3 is CASSDGRGTRNIQYF. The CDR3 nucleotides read TGTGCCAGCAGTGACGGCAGGGGGACGAGGAACATTCAGTACTTC.

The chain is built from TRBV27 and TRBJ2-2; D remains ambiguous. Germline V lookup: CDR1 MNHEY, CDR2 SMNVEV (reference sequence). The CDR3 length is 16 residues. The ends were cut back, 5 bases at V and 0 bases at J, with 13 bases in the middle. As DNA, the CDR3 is TGTGCCAGCAGTCTCCTCGCGCTACCGAACACCGGGGAGCTGTTTTTT. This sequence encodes CASSLLALPNTGELFF.

The chain's CDR3 is CASSENPGLGTDTQYF. CDR3 in DNA: TGTGCCAGCAGTGAAAATCCGGGACTAGGGACAGATACGCAGTATTTT. The chain is built from TRBV2 and TRBJ2-3; TRBD2 matches at 8 bases. The CDR3 is made up of 16 amino acids. CDR1 is SNHLY, CDR2 FYNNEI, per germline. The V segment lost 2 bases and the J segment 3 bases; nucleotides outside the gene matches: 7.

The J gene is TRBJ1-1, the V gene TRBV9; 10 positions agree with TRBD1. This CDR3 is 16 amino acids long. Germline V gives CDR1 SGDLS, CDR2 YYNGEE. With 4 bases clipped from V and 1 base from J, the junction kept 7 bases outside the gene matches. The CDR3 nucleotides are TGTGCCAGCAGCTCGCGACAGGGGGCTACGAACACTGAAGCTTTCTTT. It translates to CASSSRQGATNTEAFF.

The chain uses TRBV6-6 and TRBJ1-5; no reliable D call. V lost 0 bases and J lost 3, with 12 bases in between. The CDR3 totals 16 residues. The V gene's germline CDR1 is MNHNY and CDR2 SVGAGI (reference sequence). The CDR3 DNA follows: TGTGCCAGCAGTTACTCGAACAGCCTTTTCAATCAGCCCCAGCATTTT. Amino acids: CASSYSNSLFNQPQHF.

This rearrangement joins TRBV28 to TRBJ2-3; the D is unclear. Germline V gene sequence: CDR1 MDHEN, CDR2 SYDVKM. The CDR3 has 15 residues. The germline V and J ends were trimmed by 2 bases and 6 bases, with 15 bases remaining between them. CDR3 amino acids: CASSLGGTKSDTQYF. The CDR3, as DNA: TGTGCCAGCAGTTTAGGCGGAACTAAATCTGATACGCAGTATTTT.

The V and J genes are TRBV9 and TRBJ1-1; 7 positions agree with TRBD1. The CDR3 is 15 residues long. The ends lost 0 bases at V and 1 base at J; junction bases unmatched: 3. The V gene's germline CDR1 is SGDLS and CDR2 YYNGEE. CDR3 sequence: CASSVVGTENTEAFF. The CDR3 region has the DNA TGTGCCAGCAGCGTAGTGGGGACAGAGAACACTGAAGCTTTCTTT.

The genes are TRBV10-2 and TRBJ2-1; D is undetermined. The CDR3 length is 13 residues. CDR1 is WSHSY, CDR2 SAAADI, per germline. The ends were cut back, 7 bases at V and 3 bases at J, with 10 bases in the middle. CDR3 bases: TGCGCCAGCACAGCCCAGGTCTACAATGAGCAGTTCTTC. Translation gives CASTAQVYNEQFF.